A single sample is the source of the 32 T cell receptor beta chains below, sequenced in a study of PD-1 blockade in classical Hodgkin lymphoma. Each patient experienced a relapse that followed autologous stem cell transplantation, and brentuximab vedotin exposure varied. Only in-frame clones appear in the TCRdb table, and some are missing; sequencing was by immunoSEQ multiplex PCR. This repertoire shows almost 100,000 clones, roughly 92% found once; its top ten account for roughly 2.8%. The sample consisted of peripheral blood mononuclear cells (PBMCs), taken at baseline. These TCRs come from a human donor with classical Hodgkin lymphoma.

The chain joins TRBV30 to TRBJ2-7; 8 nucleotides line up with TRBD2. Germline values: CDR1 GTSNPN, CDR2 SVGIG (reference sequence). Trimming cost V 0 bases and J 1 base; bases outside gene matches: 5. This CDR3 is built from 15 residues. The CDR3 region is CAWSVSLAVSYEQYF. CDR3 DNA: TGTGCCTGGAGTGTATCACTAGCGGTATCCTACGAGCAGTACTTC. Variable domain in full (rest from reference TRBV30 and TRBJ2-7): SQTIHQWPATLVQPVGSPLSLECTVEGTSNPNLYWYRQAAGRGLQLLFYSVGIGQISSEVPQNLSASRPQDRQFILSSKKLLLSDSGFYLCAWSVSLAVSYEQYFGPGTRLTVT.

This clone was seen a single time. The CDR3 sequence is CASSPSLGNEQFF. Here the CDR3 DNA reads TGTGCCAGCAGCCCCTCCCTCGGCAATGAGCAGTTCTTC. This chain uses TRBV7-2 with TRBJ2-1; no definite D call. This CDR3 comprises 13 residues. With 5 bases removed from V and 6 bases from J, the gap between germline ends came to 11 bases. Germline-derived CDR1 and CDR2 are SGHTA and FQGNSA.

J is TRBJ1-5 and V is TRBV27, with D possibly TRBD1 on 6 matching bases. V gave up 6 bases and J gave up 1 base, with 16 bases separating them. Germline CDR1 MNHEY, CDR2 SMNVEV (reference sequence). The CDR3 consists of 16 residues. CDR3 DNA: TGTGCCAGCAGCTCGGGTGGGGGCCCCAGCAATCAGCCCCAGCATTTT. This translates into CASSSGGGPSNQPQHF.

The CDR3 sequence: CASSLWASGRAPDTQYF. DNA for the CDR3: TGTGCCAGCAGTTTATGGGCTAGCGGGAGGGCCCCAGATACGCAGTATTTT. The chain is built from TRBV28 and TRBJ2-3; 12 bases line up with TRBD2. The V segment lost 0 bases and the J segment 4 bases; nucleotides outside the gene matches: 5. The V gene's germline CDR1 is MDHEN and CDR2 SYDVKM. This CDR3 contains 17 residues.

The chain combines TRBV28 with TRBJ1-3; 9 bases fit TRBD1. CDR3 length equals 16 residues. Germline V gene sequence: CDR1 MDHEN, CDR2 SYDVKM. Losses at the gene ends were 5 bases for V and 6 bases for J; bases not matched to a gene: 11. In DNA, the CDR3 is TGTGCCAGCAGTACACCCACAGGGGGCGCGTCAAACACCATATATTTT. Protein sequence: CASSTPTGGASNTIYF.

The chain has TRBV19 and TRBJ1-2; TRBD1 is a possible D gene (6 bases). V gave up 7 bases and J gave up 4 bases, with 16 bases separating them. Germline-derived CDR1 and CDR2 are LNHDA and SQIVND (reference sequence). CDR3 size: 14 residues. DNA for the CDR3: TGTGCCAGTATTGCGGGACAAACTACCTATGGCTACACCTTC. Its translation is CASIAGQTTYGYTF.

This clone has only one observation. The CDR3 loop is CASLAGEGEQFF. CDR3 DNA: TGTGCCAGCCTAGCGGGAGAAGGTGAGCAGTTCTTC. V and J are TRBV27 and TRBJ2-1; 10 nucleotides line up with TRBD2. Germline CDR1 MNHEY, CDR2 SMNVEV (reference sequence). There are 12 residues in the CDR3. V lost 8 bases, J lost 9 bases, and 4 bases stayed unmatched.

Details on this clone: Other DNA sequences in the same sample also yield this CDR3. The rearrangement uses TRBV5-1 and TRBJ1-3; D remains unclear. Trimming shortened V by 0 bases and J by 0 bases, and 10 bases separated the two germline ends. CDR3 size: 16 residues. Germline CDR1 and CDR2: SGHRS and YFSETQ. The CDR3 protein is CASSLGGSLSGNTIYF. CDR3 DNA sequence: TGCGCCAGCAGCTTGGGTGGCAGTCTCTCTGGAAACACCATATATTTT.

This clone was counted between two and nine times. The rearrangement uses TRBV28 and TRBJ2-1, with 10 bases that match TRBD2. Per the germline V gene, CDR1 is MDHEN and CDR2 is SYDVKM. J gave up 7 bases and V 7 bases, and 13 bases lay outside the gene matches. The CDR3 contains 16 residues. The chain's CDR3 is CASTSLGPSGSNEQFF. In nucleotides, the CDR3 is TGTGCCAGCACCTCATTGGGGCCTAGCGGGAGTAATGAGCAGTTCTTC.

The chain has TRBV28 and TRBJ2-2; no definite D call. V was cut by 4 bases and J by 6 bases, with 3 bases left in between. Looked up from germline, CDR1 is MDHEN and CDR2 is SYDVKM. CDR3 length equals 11 residues. The DNA for the CDR3 is TGTGCCAGCAGTTACCCCGGGGAGCTGTTTTTT. It yields the protein CASSYPGELFF.

This chain joins TRBV6-6 and TRBJ1-3; possibly TRBD1 for D (5 bases). Germline V gene data show CDR1 as MNHNY and CDR2 as SVGAGI (reference sequence). This CDR3 has 15 residues. The V and J ends lost 0 bases and 8 bases respectively, with 14 bases between them. The CDR3 region is CASSYSAGEGHTIYF. CDR3 DNA sequence: TGTGCCAGCAGTTACTCAGCGGGGGAGGGGCACACCATATATTTT.

The chain has TRBV11-2 and TRBJ2-7, with D possibly TRBD2 on 5 matching bases. This CDR3 comprises 16 residues. Germline V gene sequence: CDR1 SGHAT, CDR2 FQNNGV. V was clipped by 5 bases and J by 0 bases, with 17 bases between them. Here the CDR3 reads CASSPLGGRSSYEQYF. CDR3 nucleotide sequence: TGTGCCAGCAGCCCACTTGGAGGCAGGAGCTCCTACGAGCAGTACTTC.

With respect to this clone: The junction departs from the called germline gene at one end, perhaps through a read error. The CDR3 is CASGDHLLATYEQYF. The CDR3 nucleotides are TGTGCCAGCGGTGATCATTTGCTAGCAACCTACGAGCAGTACTTC. The chain links TRBV6-1 to TRBJ2-7, with D maybe TRBD2 (5 bases). Germline-derived CDR1 and CDR2 are MNHNS and SASEGT. This CDR3 is built from 15 residues.

The genes are TRBV5-1 and TRBJ2-7; TRBD1 matches 10 bases. CDR1 is SGHRS and CDR2 is YFSETQ in the germline V gene. This CDR3 is built from 16 residues. J lost 4 bases, V lost 0 bases, and 7 bases had no gene match. This chain's CDR3 is CASSLGQGAGFYEQYF. DNA of the CDR3: TGCGCCAGCAGCTTGGGACAGGGGGCGGGCTTTTACGAGCAGTACTTC.

V gene TRBV15 combines with J gene TRBJ2-7, with 7 bases matching TRBD1. The CDR3 covers 15 residues. Germline V gene sequence: CDR1 LNHNV, CDR2 YYDKDF (reference sequence). V lost 2 bases and J lost 5; bases outside the gene matches: 9. CDR3 loop: CATSRLTGVKDEQYF. The DNA for the CDR3 is TGTGCCACCAGCAGACTTACAGGGGTTAAGGACGAGCAGTACTTC.

V gene TRBV6-1 combines with J gene TRBJ1-4; D is uncertain. The V gene lost 7 bases and the J gene lost 7 bases, with 13 bases spanning the gap. The CDR3 consists of 13 residues. CDR1 is MNHNS, CDR2 SASEGT, per germline. CDR3 bases: TGTGCCAGCACCAGGTGGGGTGTTGAAAAACTGTTTTTT. Its translation is CASTRWGVEKLFF.

This chain uses TRBV28 with TRBJ1-3, with a weak D call TRBD1 (5 bases). Trimming left V 2 bases short and J 1 base short, with 18 bases between. Germline assignment: CDR1 MDHEN and CDR2 SYDVKM. The CDR3 has 18 amino acids. CDR3 sequence: CASSLGPLGRESGNTIYF. CDR3 sequence (DNA): TGTGCCAGCAGTTTAGGCCCCCTGGGCAGGGAATCTGGAAACACCATATATTTT.

The J gene is TRBJ1-2, the V gene TRBV5-1; 7 bases match TRBD1. There are 14 residues in the CDR3. Germline assignment: CDR1 SGHRS and CDR2 YFSETQ. J gave up 4 bases and V 0 bases, and 3 bases lay outside the gene matches. The DNA of the CDR3 is TGCGCCAGCAGCTTGGTAGACAGGGCCTATGGCTACACCTTC. This translates into CASSLVDRAYGYTF.

The genes are TRBV7-9 and TRBJ2-7; D is unresolved. CDR1 is SEHNR, CDR2 FQNEAQ, per germline (reference sequence). Trimming took 5 bases from V and 2 from J, leaving 16 bases between them. This CDR3 has 15 residues. The CDR3 here is CASSGPRGTTYEQYF. The CDR3 region has the DNA TGTGCCAGCAGCGGCCCGAGAGGCACTACCTACGAGCAGTACTTC.

This chain joins TRBV27 and TRBJ2-7; the D gene is possibly TRBD2 (5 bases). The length of the CDR3 is 14 residues. The V end lost 6 bases, the J end lost 3 bases, and 15 bases lay between the germline ends. Germline V gene data show CDR1 as MNHEY and CDR2 as SMNVEV (reference sequence). CDR3 bases: TGTGCCAGCAGCCCTGCTGCCAGCGGCTACGAGCAGTACTTC. This codes for CASSPAASGYEQYF.

The chain joins TRBV19 to TRBJ2-2, with D maybe TRBD1 (6 bases). With 1 base removed from V and 1 base from J, the gap between germline ends came to 13 bases. The CDR3 runs 17 residues. Per germline, CDR1 LNHDA and CDR2 SQIVND (reference sequence). The CDR3 protein is CASSIGRGGLNTGELFF. As DNA, the CDR3 is TGTGCCAGTAGTATAGGCCGAGGGGGTTTGAACACCGGGGAGCTGTTTTTT.

The chain links TRBV19 to TRBJ1-2; TRBD1 might be the D (5 bases). Germline V gene data show CDR1 as LNHDA and CDR2 as SQIVND (reference sequence). The CDR3 has 18 residues. V dropped 5 bases and J dropped 0 bases, with 22 bases sitting between them. The DNA of the CDR3 is TGTGCCAGTAGTCCGCGGACACCGGCTAGCCAAACTAACTATGGCTACACCTTC. As protein: CASSPRTPASQTNYGYTF. Full variable domain (outside the CDR3, taken from reference TRBV19 and TRBJ1-2): DGGITQSPKYLFRKEGQNVTLSCEQNLNHDAMYWYRQDPGQGLRLIYYSQIVNDFQKGDIAEGYSVSREKKESFPLTVTSAQKNPTAFYLCASSPRTPASQTNYGYTFGSGTRLTVV.

The rearrangement joins TRBV5-1 to TRBJ1-2, with 9 bases identical to TRBD1. CDR1 and CDR2 from the germline V gene are SGHRS and YFSETQ. The ends lost 4 bases at V and 4 bases at J; junction bases unmatched: 8. This CDR3 has 15 residues. The CDR3 DNA sequence: TGCGCCAGCAGCCCAGTGGTGGGACAGGGCTATGGCTACACCTTC. Translation: CASSPVVGQGYGYTF. The full variable domain, with the rest looked up from reference TRBV5-1 and TRBJ1-2, is KAGVTQTPRYLIKTRGQQVTLSCSPISGHRSVSWYQQTPGQGLQFLFEYFSETQRNKGNFPGRFSGRQFSNSRSEMNVSTLELGDSALYLCASSPVVGQGYGYTFGSGTRLTVV.

This sequence joins TRBV7-2 and TRBJ2-3, with D unresolved. Germline V gene sequence: CDR1 SGHTA, CDR2 FQGNSA. This CDR3 region has 14 residues. Deletions cut 2 bases from V and 2 bases from J, with 8 bases between. The CDR3 region is CASSLSGSTDTQYF. The CDR3 region has the DNA TGTGCCAGCAGCTTATCAGGCTCCACAGATACGCAGTATTTT.

This chain connects TRBV5-4 to TRBJ2-7; possibly TRBD2 for D (7 bases). CDR1 and CDR2 (germline): SGHNT, YYREEE (reference sequence). V was pared by 3 bases and J by 3 bases, with 13 bases between. The CDR3 contains 14 residues. The DNA for the CDR3 is TGTGCCAGCAGCTCGGGGAGGGGGAACTACGAGCAGTACTTC. Translated: CASSSGRGNYEQYF.

The chain combines TRBV7-9 with TRBJ1-2, with TRBD1 as a possible D gene (5 bases). Deletions cut 1 base from V and 5 bases from J, with 8 bases between. The CDR3 has 13 residues. Per the germline V gene, CDR1 is SEHNR and CDR2 is FQNEAQ (reference sequence). The CDR3 nucleotides are TGTGCCAGCAGCTTAGGCGGGGCTTATGGCTACACCTTC. Protein product: CASSLGGAYGYTF.

The chain recombines TRBV19 with TRBJ2-7, with D unclear. V dropped 3 bases and J dropped 3 bases, with 0 bases sitting between them. There are 10 residues in the CDR3. Germline V gene lookup returns CDR1 LNHDA and CDR2 SQIVND (reference sequence). In DNA form, the CDR3 reads TGTGCCAGTAGTATCTACGAGCAGTACTTC. It specifies CASSIYEQYF.

V gene TRBV9 combines with J gene TRBJ1-1, with 7 bases that match TRBD1. The CDR3 is 13 amino acids. The germline CDR1 and CDR2 sequences are SGDLS and YYNGEE. J lost 5 bases, V lost 5 bases, and 6 bases had no gene match. CDR3 protein: CASRETGRTEAFF. The CDR3 DNA reads TGTGCCAGCAGGGAGACAGGGCGGACTGAAGCTTTCTTT.

V usage is TRBV29-1 and J usage is TRBJ2-7, with 8 bases lining up with TRBD2. The germline V gene encodes CDR1 SQVTM and CDR2 ANQGSEA. There are 16 residues in the CDR3. Germline trimming cut 2 bases from V and 0 bases from J; bases unmatched to any gene: 9. In nucleotides, the CDR3 is TGCAGCGTTGAAACTACTAGCGGACAAAGCTCCTACGAGCAGTACTTC. Residues: CSVETTSGQSSYEQYF.

J is TRBJ2-1 and V is TRBV7-9; D ambiguous. V was trimmed by 3 bases and J by 0 bases, leaving 9 bases between them. The CDR3 runs 15 residues. Germline V gene data show CDR1 as SEHNR and CDR2 as FQNEAQ (reference sequence). CDR3 sequence (DNA): TGTGCCAGCAGCTTCGAGTCTCCCTCCTACAATGAGCAGTTCTTC. Translated, it gives CASSFESPSYNEQFF. The full variable domain, rest sourced from reference TRBV7-9 and TRBJ2-1, is DTGVSQNPRHKITKRGQNVTFRCDPISEHNRLYWYRQTLGQGPEFLTYFQNEAQLEKSRLLSDRFSAERPKGSFSTLEIQRTEQGDSAMYLCASSFESPSYNEQFFGPGTRLTVL.

J is TRBJ2-7 and V is TRBV6-1; no firm D call. V dropped 8 bases and J dropped 4 bases, with 12 bases sitting between them. Per the germline V gene, CDR1 is MNHNS and CDR2 is SASEGT. The CDR3 is 12 amino acids. The chain's CDR3 is CASGSVTYEQYF. CDR3 bases: TGTGCCAGCGGTTCGGTCACTTACGAGCAGTACTTC.

This clone came up once. The chain combines TRBV30 with TRBJ2-3; either TRBD1 or TRBD2 may supply D (5 bases each). Germline lookup yields CDR1 GTSNPN and CDR2 SVGIG (reference sequence). CDR3 size: 14 residues. Trimming removed 0 bases at V and 2 bases at J, with 9 bases between. CDR3 protein: CAWSVGPSTDTQYF. The DNA for the CDR3 is TGTGCCTGGAGTGTGGGACCCTCCACAGATACGCAGTATTTT.